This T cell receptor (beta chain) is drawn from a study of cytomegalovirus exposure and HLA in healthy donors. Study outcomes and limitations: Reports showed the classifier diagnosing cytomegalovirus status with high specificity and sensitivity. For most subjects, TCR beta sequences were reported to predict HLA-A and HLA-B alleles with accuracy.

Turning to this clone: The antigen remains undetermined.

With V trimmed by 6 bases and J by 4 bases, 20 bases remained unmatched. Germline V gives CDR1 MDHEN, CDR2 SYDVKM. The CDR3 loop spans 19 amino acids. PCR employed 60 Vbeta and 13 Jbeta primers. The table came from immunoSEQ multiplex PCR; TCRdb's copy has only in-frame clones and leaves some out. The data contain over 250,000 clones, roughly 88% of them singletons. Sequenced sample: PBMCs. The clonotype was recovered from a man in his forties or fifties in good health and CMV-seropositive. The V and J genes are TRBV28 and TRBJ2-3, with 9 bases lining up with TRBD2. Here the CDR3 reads CASSPTSDALAGPSDTQYF. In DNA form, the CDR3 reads TGTGCCAGCAGCCCTACGTCCGACGCTCTAGCGGGACCGTCAGATACGCAGTATTTT. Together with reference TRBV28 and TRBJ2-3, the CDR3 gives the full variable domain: DVKVTQSSRYLVKRTGEKVFLECVQDMDHENMFWYRQDPGLGLRLIYFSYDVKMKEKGDIPEGYSVSREKKERFSLILESASTNQTSMYLCASSPTSDALAGPSDTQYFGPGTRLTVL.